The 20 T cell receptor beta chains in this list originate from one sample, sequenced in a study of cytomegalovirus exposure and HLA in healthy donors. This table comes from immunoSEQ multiplex PCR, and its TCRdb copy is limited to in-frame clones, with some not included. Among some 90,000 clones listed, roughly 87% were seen once. Sequencing was carried out using PBMCs. The receptors come from a man aged 18-30 years in good health and CMV-seropositive.

This clone is a singleton in its sample. CDR3 amino acids: CASSQGVASREAFF. The CDR3 DNA reads as TGCGCCAGCAGCCAAGGGGTGGCGTCCAGGGAAGCTTTCTTT. The chain has TRBV4-3 and TRBJ1-1; D is unresolved. V lost 1 base and J 8 bases, leaving 14 bases between the germline ends. Per germline, CDR1 LGHNA and CDR2 YSLEER. The CDR3 extends over 14 amino acids.

The V and J genes are TRBV6-5 and TRBJ2-7, with D uncertain. Trimming stripped 2 bases from V and 0 bases from J, with 8 bases between. Germline lookup yields CDR1 MNHEY and CDR2 SVGAGI. CDR3 length equals 14 residues. The CDR3 DNA reads TGTGCCAGCAGTTACGCAGGCGTCTCCTACGAGCAGTACTTC. The encoded protein is CASSYAGVSYEQYF.

This rearrangement joins TRBV11-3 to TRBJ2-7; 9 nucleotides match TRBD2. The CDR3 spans 13 residues. After removal of 7 bases from V and 5 bases from J, the junction contained 6 bases not matched to a gene. CDR1 and CDR2 from the germline V gene are SGHNT and YENEEA. CDR3 DNA sequence: TGTGCCAGCAACGAACTAGCGGGCCACGAGCAGTACTTC. It yields the protein CASNELAGHEQYF.

This clone is a singleton in its sample. The chain joins TRBV5-8 to TRBJ1-1; 7 bases align to TRBD1. The CDR3 is 15 residues long. Trimming removed 4 bases from V and 0 bases from J; junction bases left unmatched: 6. The germline V gene has CDR1 SGHTS and CDR2 YDEGEE. CDR3 in amino acids: CASSGGTALNTEAFF. The CDR3 coding sequence is TGTGCCAGCAGCGGAGGGACAGCGCTGAACACTGAAGCTTTCTTT.

The rearrangement uses TRBV5-5 and TRBJ1-2, with 8 positions matching TRBD1. The CDR3 runs 15 residues. In germline, CDR1 is SGHKS, CDR2 YYEKEE (reference sequence). Germline trimming cut 4 bases from V and 7 bases from J; bases unmatched to any gene: 12. CDR3 sequence reads: CASSSTGGEVVGYTF. CDR3 DNA: TGTGCCAGCAGCAGTACAGGGGGTGAAGTGGTTGGCTACACCTTC.

The chain uses TRBV5-4 and TRBJ2-2; 12 bases agree with TRBD2. With 3 bases clipped from V and 6 bases from J, the junction kept 6 bases outside the gene matches. The CDR3 has 16 amino acids. From germline, CDR1 is SGHNT and CDR2 YYREEE (reference sequence). CDR3 nucleotide sequence: TGTGCCAGCAGCTCGTGGGCTAGCGGGAGGGCCGGGGAGCTGTTTTTT. Its translation is CASSSWASGRAGELFF.

This chain uses TRBV4-3 with TRBJ2-2; TRBD2 is a possible D gene (5 bases). This CDR3 is 17 amino acids long. V was pared by 4 bases and J by 6 bases, with 21 bases between. Looked up from germline, CDR1 is LGHNA and CDR2 is YSLEER. The CDR3 nucleotides read TGCGCCAGCAGCCCGGTAGGGAGTCGGTGGCCCGCCGGGGAGCTGTTTTTT. Its translation is CASSPVGSRWPAGELFF.

This clone was detected once. One end of the junction fails to match germline, which may point to a read error. The rearrangement links TRBV18 to TRBJ2-3, with D unresolved. The CDR3 loop spans 14 amino acids. Germline CDR1 is KGHSH and CDR2 is LQKENI. CDR3: CASSAPSETDTQYF. In DNA form, the CDR3 reads TGTGCCAGCTCAGCACCTTCAGAAACAGATACGCAGTATTTT.

The chain combines TRBV6-5 with TRBJ1-1, with a weak D call TRBD1 (6 bases). V was shortened by 4 bases and J by 6 bases, with 15 bases between the two germline ends. The CDR3 is 14 residues long. Germline CDR1 and CDR2: MNHEY and SVGAGI. The CDR3 region has the DNA TGTGCCAGCAGTTCACAGGGCCCTGGGGCTGAAGCTTTCTTT. Translated: CASSSQGPGAEAFF.

V is TRBV13 and J is TRBJ2-7, with TRBD2 matching 12 bases. The CDR3 has 16 residues. Germline CDR1 and CDR2: PRHDT and FYEKMQ (reference sequence). V lost 2 bases and J lost 3; bases outside the gene matches: 5. The CDR3 nucleotides are TGTGCCAGCAGCTTACTAGCGGGGGGGTCGGGCTACGAGCAGTACTTC. Its protein product is CASSLLAGGSGYEQYF.

The rearrangement joins TRBV10-3 to TRBJ1-2; D is possibly TRBD1 (6 bases). The CDR3 is 15 residues long. V was cut by 2 bases and J by 2 bases, with 12 bases left in between. CDR1 ENHRY and CDR2 SYGVKD come from the germline V gene. The CDR3 nucleotides are TGTGCCATCAGTGAGAACACCGGGACAAACTATGGCTACACCTTC. Translated, it gives CAISENTGTNYGYTF.

The chain couples TRBV18 to TRBJ1-5; D call uncertain. Trimming cost V 2 bases and J 5 bases, with 7 bases left between them. The CDR3 length is 13 residues. CDR1 KGHSH and CDR2 LQKENI come from the germline V gene. The CDR3 protein is CASSPSYDQPQHF. DNA of the CDR3: TGTGCCAGCTCACCATCTTATGATCAGCCCCAGCATTTT.

The J gene is TRBJ2-5, the V gene TRBV5-1, with a weak D call TRBD1 (5 bases). Per the germline V gene, CDR1 is SGHRS and CDR2 is YFSETQ. Trimming pared 1 base from V and 2 bases from J, leaving 9 bases between. There are 14 residues in the CDR3. The DNA of the CDR3 is TGCGCCAGCAGCTTGATGGGGCGACAAGAGACCCAGTACTTC. Translation: CASSLMGRQETQYF.

This clone has just one count. The rearrangement uses TRBV4-3 and TRBJ1-3; TRBD1 aligns across 8 bases. The trim removed 2 bases at V and 4 bases at J, leaving 13 bases unmatched. This CDR3 contains 18 residues. Germline CDR1 LGHNA, CDR2 YSLEER. The CDR3 DNA follows: TGCGCCAGCAGCCAAAGACTGGACAGGGAGGTAGAAGGAAACACCATATATTTT. Translated: CASSQRLDREVEGNTIYF.

This rearrangement joins TRBV6-5 to TRBJ2-5; D perhaps matches TRBD1 (6 bases). Between the trimmed V and J ends, which lost 2 bases and 5 bases, there was a span of 12 bases. From germline, CDR1 is MNHEY and CDR2 SVGAGI. This CDR3 spans 14 amino acids. This chain's CDR3 is CASSYSTGIETQYF. CDR3 sequence (DNA): TGTGCCAGCAGTTACAGTACAGGGATCGAGACCCAGTACTTC.

The rearrangement uses TRBV6-5 and TRBJ2-7; D may be TRBD1 (5 bases). Trimming shortened V by 5 bases and J by 3 bases, and 14 bases separated the two germline ends. Looked up from germline, CDR1 is MNHEY and CDR2 is SVGAGI. The CDR3 loop spans 14 amino acids. In DNA form, the CDR3 reads TGTGCCAGCAGTCTTCTCAGGGTGGTCTACGAGCAGTACTTC. It specifies CASSLLRVVYEQYF.

This chain links TRBV6-5 with TRBJ1-2; D call uncertain. The CDR3 is made up of 14 amino acids. Germline V gene sequence: CDR1 MNHEY, CDR2 SVGAGI. The germline V and J ends were trimmed by 0 bases and 3 bases, with 8 bases remaining between them. CDR3 in DNA: TGTGCCAGCAGTTACTCTGGGCGATACTATGGCTACACCTTC. Translated, it gives CASSYSGRYYGYTF.

The chain joins TRBV4-3 to TRBJ2-4; perhaps TRBD2 as D (6 bases). Looked up from germline, CDR1 is LGHNA and CDR2 is YSLEER. CDR3 length: 16 residues. V was pared by 0 bases and J by 2 bases, with 11 bases between. CDR3 protein: CASSQDYRGTKNIQYF. The CDR3 bases are TGCGCCAGCAGCCAAGATTACCGGGGGACCAAAAACATTCAGTACTTC.

The genes are TRBV28 and TRBJ1-2; D is unresolved. This CDR3 spans 12 amino acids. Germline CDR1 reads MDHEN; CDR2 reads SYDVKM. Deletions cut 9 bases from V and 6 bases from J, with 14 bases between. CDR3 residues: CASRMNPDGYTF. The CDR3 nucleotides are TGTGCCAGTCGAATGAATCCGGATGGCTACACCTTC.

CDR3 region: CASSEQGLNTEAFF. CDR3 nucleotides: TGTGCCAGCAGTGAACAGGGCCTGAACACTGAAGCTTTCTTT. The chain uses TRBV11-2 and TRBJ1-1; D may be TRBD1 (6 bases). Trimming left V 6 bases short and J 0 bases short, with 11 bases between. The CDR3 has 14 amino acids. Per germline, CDR1 SGHAT and CDR2 FQNNGV.